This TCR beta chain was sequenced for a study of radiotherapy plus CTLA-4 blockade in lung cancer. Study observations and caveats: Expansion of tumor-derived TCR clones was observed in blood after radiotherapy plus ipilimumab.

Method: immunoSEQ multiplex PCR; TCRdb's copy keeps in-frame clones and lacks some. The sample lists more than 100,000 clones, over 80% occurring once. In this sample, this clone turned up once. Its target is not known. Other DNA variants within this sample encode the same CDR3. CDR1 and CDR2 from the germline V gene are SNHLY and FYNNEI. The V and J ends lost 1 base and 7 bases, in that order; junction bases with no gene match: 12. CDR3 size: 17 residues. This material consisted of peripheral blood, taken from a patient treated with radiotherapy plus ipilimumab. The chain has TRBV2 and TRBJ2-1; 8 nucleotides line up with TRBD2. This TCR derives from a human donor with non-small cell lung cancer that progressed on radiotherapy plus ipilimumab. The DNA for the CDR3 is TGTGCCAGCAGTGAAGTCATCTTGGGACTAGAGCGAAATGAGCAGTTCTTC. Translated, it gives CASSEVILGLERNEQFF.